A selection of T cell receptor beta chains follows, all from one sample in a study of spatial heterogeneity in lung cancer. TCRdb fed the 5' RACE reads into MiXCR, producing one record per CDR3 protein. The data contain tens of thousands of distinct CDR3 sequences, roughly 5.6% of them singletons. The sample here was PBMCs, taken at surgery. Receptors originate from a female donor with early-stage non-small cell lung cancer. CDR3s include the opening cysteine and the closing phenylalanine or tryptophan. The D gene is left open where the match is weak. Clone size is given for some rows only: seen once, a few or many times, or a class if the clone is expanded.

D: TRBD1
size: -
V: TRBV19
J: TRBJ1-4
DNA: TGTGCCAGTACCAGGCAGGGGGCAACAGGGGGAAACGAAAAACTGTTTTTT
CDR3: CASTRQGATGGNEKLFF

D: TRBD1
size: many
V: TRBV3-1
J: TRBJ1-5
DNA: TGTGCCAGCAGCCAGTCCGGGACAGGGCCCCAGCATTTT
CDR3: CASSQSGTGPQHF

D: -
size: -
V: TRBV14
J: TRBJ2-2
DNA: TGTGCCAGCAGCCGCTCGGACACGAACACCGGGGAGCTGTTTTTT
CDR3: CASSRSDTNTGELFF

D: -
size: few
V: TRBV10-2
J: TRBJ1-6
DNA: TGCGCCAGCAGTGAGGTGGGCTCTAACTCACCCCTCCACTTT
CDR3: CASSEVGSNSPLHF

D: -
size: medium-sized
V: TRBV11-2
J: TRBJ2-3
DNA: TGTGCCAGCAGCTTAGTGCGGGTCAGAACGCAGTATTTT
CDR3: CASSLVRVRTQYF

D: -
size: -
V: TRBV3-1
J: TRBJ1-6
DNA: TGTGCCAGCAGCCAAAGGGATTCACCCCTCCACTTT
CDR3: CASSQRDSPLHF

D: -
size: many
V: TRBV27
J: TRBJ1-5
DNA: TGTGCCAGCAGTTTGGGCAGGGATCAGCCCCAGCATTTT
CDR3: CASSLGRDQPQHF

D: -
size: many
V: TRBV5-6
J: TRBJ2-5
DNA: TGTGCCAGCAGCTTGCTCCGGGGCAGGGGAGGAGAGACCCAGTACTTC
CDR3: CASSLLRGRGGETQYF

D: TRBD1
size: once
V: TRBV6-1
J: TRBJ1-2
DNA: TGTGCCAGCAGTGGGCTGACAGGGGCTGCCTACACCTTC
CDR3: CASSGLTGAAYTF

D: -
size: many
V: TRBV7-2
J: TRBJ2-7
DNA: TGTGCCAGCAGCTTAGTCCCGACAGGCTACGAGCAGTACTTC
CDR3: CASSLVPTGYEQYF

D: -
size: many
V: TRBV5-8
J: TRBJ1-1
DNA: TGTGCCAGCAGCTCGCCCGGGCAGGGATCGGACACTGAAGCTTTCTTT
CDR3: CASSSPGQGSDTEAFF

D: -
size: many
V: TRBV20-1
J: TRBJ2-7
DNA: TGCAGTGCCAGGCACCCGGAAGGGGCCTACGAGCAGTACTTC
CDR3: CSARHPEGAYEQYF

D: -
size: many
V: TRBV29-1
J: TRBJ2-5
DNA: TGCAGCGTTGACGGGCCAGACGAGACCCAGTACTTC
CDR3: CSVDGPDETQYF

D: -
size: many
V: TRBV3-1
J: TRBJ2-3
DNA: TGTGCCAGCAGCCAAGATCGATGGGGAGATACGCAGTATTTT
CDR3: CASSQDRWGDTQYF

D: -
size: few
V: TRBV7-2
J: TRBJ2-3
DNA: TGTGCCAGCAGCCCCCAGGGCGGGATAACGCAGTATTTT
CDR3: CASSPQGGITQYF

D: TRBD2
size: many
V: TRBV27
J: TRBJ2-7
DNA: TGTGCCAGCAGAACCTCCGGGACTAGCGGGAGTTACGAGCAGTACTTC
CDR3: CASRTSGTSGSYEQYF

D: -
size: many
V: TRBV5-6
J: TRBJ2-5
DNA: TGTGCCAGCAGCTTGGTCAGGGAGACCCAGTACTTC
CDR3: CASSLVRETQYF

D: TRBD1
size: many
V: TRBV7-9
J: TRBJ2-7
DNA: TGTGCCAGCAGCTTAGGGTTGACAGGGGGTAGCGGCTACGAGCAGTACTTC
CDR3: CASSLGLTGGSGYEQYF

D: TRBD1
size: many
V: TRBV5-1
J: TRBJ1-2
DNA: TGCGCCAGCAGCTTAACAGGGGGGTCCTATGGCTACACCTTC
CDR3: CASSLTGGSYGYTF

D: -
size: many
V: TRBV7-8
J: TRBJ1-2
DNA: TGTGCCAGCACCCCGGACAGCCTTGGGGGCTACACCTTC
CDR3: CASTPDSLGGYTF

D: TRBD2
size: many
V: TRBV20-1
J: TRBJ2-1
DNA: TGCAGTGCCAGAAAGAGGGGGATTGGGAGCGGGAGGATCCACAATGAGCAGTTCTTC
CDR3: CSARKRGIGSGRIHNEQFF

D: -
size: -
V: TRBV3-1
J: TRBJ2-4
DNA: TGTGCCAGCAGCCAAGATTGGTCAGGGGTCCTCATTCAGTACTTC
CDR3: CASSQDWSGVLIQYF

D: -
size: many
V: TRBV5-1
J: TRBJ1-2
DNA: TGCGCCAGCAGCTTCGCTGGGGTCCCAAACTATGGCTACACCTTC
CDR3: CASSFAGVPNYGYTF

D: TRBD2
size: many
V: TRBV28
J: TRBJ2-2
DNA: TGTGCTAACGGACAAGCGGGAGGAACCGGGGAGCTGTTTTTT
CDR3: CANGQAGGTGELFF

D: -
size: few
V: TRBV20-1
J: TRBJ2-5
DNA: TGCAGTGTCCCCTCCCGGGCGGGACGGGAGACCCAGTACTTC
CDR3: CSVPSRAGRETQYF

D: -
size: many
V: TRBV6-1
J: TRBJ2-1
DNA: TGTGCCAGCAATACAGGGAAACAAAATGAGCAGTTCTTC
CDR3: CASNTGKQNEQFF

D: TRBD1
size: many
V: TRBV12-3/TRBV12-4
J: TRBJ2-7
DNA: TGTGCCAGCAGTTTCCGGACGGACAGGTCTATTTCCTACGAGCAGTACTTC
CDR3: CASSFRTDRSISYEQYF

D: -
size: -
V: TRBV7-6
J: TRBJ1-4
DNA: TGTGCCAGCAGCGAAAGGGGGGGCAATGAAAAACTGTTTTTT
CDR3: CASSERGGNEKLFF

D: -
size: many
V: TRBV20-1
J: TRBJ2-3
DNA: TGCAGTGCACGGCCCGACCCCGGGACAACTAGCACAGATACGCAGTATTTT
CDR3: CSARPDPGTTSTDTQYF

D: TRBD2
size: many
V: TRBV5-1
J: TRBJ2-5
DNA: TGCGCCAGCAGCTTACTAGCGGATCAAGAGACCCAGTACTTC
CDR3: CASSLLADQETQYF

D: -
size: many
V: TRBV20-1
J: TRBJ2-7
DNA: TGCAGTGCTAGAGAAGGAGCGGCCTACTACGAGCAGTACTTC
CDR3: CSAREGAAYYEQYF

D: TRBD2
size: many
V: TRBV28
J: TRBJ2-5
DNA: TGTGCCAGCAGTCCCGGGACTAGCGGGAGTACGTACCAAGAGACCCAGTACTTC
CDR3: CASSPGTSGSTYQETQYF

D: -
size: many
V: TRBV28
J: TRBJ2-1
DNA: TGTGCCAGCAGTCCGCCGTACCCCCAAGAGCAGTTCTTC
CDR3: CASSPPYPQEQFF

D: TRBD2
size: many
V: TRBV29-1
J: TRBJ2-1
DNA: TGCAGCGTGAAAGCGGGAGGGTCCTACAATGAGCAGTTCTTC
CDR3: CSVKAGGSYNEQFF

D: TRBD1
size: many
V: TRBV7-9
J: TRBJ1-5
DNA: TGTGCCAGCAGCTTAGGACAGGGGACTAGCAATCAGCCCCAGCATTTT
CDR3: CASSLGQGTSNQPQHF

D: TRBD1
size: many
V: TRBV20-1
J: TRBJ2-2
DNA: TGCAGTGCTACGTCCGGGACAGGGCTGCGGCACACCGGGGAGCTGTTTTTT
CDR3: CSATSGTGLRHTGELFF

D: -
size: many
V: TRBV20-1
J: TRBJ1-5
DNA: TGCAGTGCTAGAGAGTCAATAAACAGGTTGCATCAGCCCCAGCATTTT
CDR3: CSARESINRLHQPQHF

D: -
size: many
V: TRBV4-3
J: TRBJ1-2
DNA: TGCGCCAGCAGCCAAGGACCCGCAGGGCTGGCCTATGGCTACACCTTC
CDR3: CASSQGPAGLAYGYTF

D: TRBD2
size: many
V: TRBV7-8
J: TRBJ2-5
DNA: TGTGCCAGCAGCTTAACGTCTAGCGGGAGGAGGGAGACCCAGTACTTC
CDR3: CASSLTSSGRRETQYF

D: TRBD2
size: many
V: TRBV5-4
J: TRBJ2-3
DNA: TGTGCCAGCAGCCCTAGCGGGGGGGCATGGGATACGCAGTATTTT
CDR3: CASSPSGGAWDTQYF

D: -
size: many
V: TRBV12-3/TRBV12-4
J: TRBJ1-3
DNA: TGTGCCAGCAGTCTCCACTCTGGAAACACCATATATTTT
CDR3: CASSLHSGNTIYF

D: TRBD1
size: many
V: TRBV10-3
J: TRBJ2-7
DNA: TGTGCCATCAGTACCGGGACAGGGGGGCCCTACGAGCAGTACTTC
CDR3: CAISTGTGGPYEQYF

D: TRBD2
size: many
V: TRBV6-2/TRBV6-3
J: TRBJ2-1
DNA: TGTGCCAGCACCAAGTTCGGGACTAGCGGGAGTAATGAGCAGTTCTTC
CDR3: CASTKFGTSGSNEQFF

D: -
size: few
V: TRBV12-3/TRBV12-4
J: TRBJ1-2
DNA: TGTGCCAGCAGTTTAGGGGGACGGCCTAACTATGGCTACACCTTC
CDR3: CASSLGGRPNYGYTF

D: TRBD2
size: many
V: TRBV4-3
J: TRBJ2-7
DNA: TGCGCCAGCAGCCCTCGGGCTAGCGGAGTTTACGAGCAGTACTTC
CDR3: CASSPRASGVYEQYF

D: -
size: many
V: TRBV6-2/TRBV6-3
J: TRBJ2-7
DNA: TGTGCCAGCAACCCCAGGGGCCGGGAAGAGTACGAGCAGTACTTC
CDR3: CASNPRGREEYEQYF

D: -
size: few
V: TRBV15
J: TRBJ2-1
DNA: TGTGCCACCAGCAGAGAAGGCAGACGGGAGCAGTTCTTC
CDR3: CATSREGRREQFF

D: -
size: many
V: TRBV7-8
J: TRBJ2-7
DNA: TGTGCCAGCAGCTTTACAGGGCCCTACGAGCAGTACTTC
CDR3: CASSFTGPYEQYF